This T cell receptor beta chain came from a study of T-cell reconstitution after alpha-beta-depleted transplantation in children. V dropped 7 bases and J dropped 3; count of bases not matched to a gene: 4. CDR1 is SQVTM, CDR2 ANQGSEA, per germline. CDR3 size: 13 residues. This clonotype was seen at least ten times. The antigen is undetermined. Unique molecular identifiers tagged the TCRbeta library. In TCRdb, the PCR reads were re-called with MiXCR into one record per CDR3 protein. The table has hundreds of thousands of distinct CDR3 sequences, around 15% seen once. The study's findings and limits: T-cell counts and diversity at one year following transplant were attributed mainly to newly produced T cells. Surviving recipient T cells and thymic progenitors produced the high day-60 TCRbeta diversity seen in some patients. As was reported, about two months after transplant, alpha-beta T cells came from several hundred expanded graft clones.

Here the sequenced sample was PBMCs, mostly from graft donor cells, taken 360 days after TCRalphabeta/CD19-depleted stem cell transplant. The rearrangement joins TRBV29-1 to TRBJ2-2, with 8 positions matching TRBD2. The receptor comes from a male patient aged 2 to 10 who had a stem cell transplant for acute lymphoblastic leukemia, so the T cells may come from the graft donor. The CDR3 nucleotides are TGCAGCGGCCGACTAGCGCACACCGGGGAGCTGTTTTTT. The encoded protein is CSGRLAHTGELFF.